This T cell receptor (beta chain) derives from a study of cytomegalovirus exposure and HLA in healthy donors. CDR1 is KGHSH and CDR2 is LQKENI in the germline V gene. V lost 2 bases to trimming and J lost 4 bases, with 15 bases between them. The CDR3 extends over 16 amino acids. A multiplex PCR was run with 60 Vbeta primers and 13 Jbeta primers. Generated by immunoSEQ multiplex PCR, the TCRdb table keeps only in-frame clones and is missing some. Of 80,000 to 130,000 clones listed, roughly 83% are singletons. This clonotype originated in a female donor in good health and CMV-seropositive. The chain links TRBV18 to TRBJ2-4, with D maybe TRBD2 (5 bases). Sequenced input: PBMCs. CDR3 DNA sequence: TGTGCCAGCTCACCAGGCCCTGAACGGGGTAAAAACATTCAGTACTTC. Its translation is CASSPGPERGKNIQYF. Variable domain in full (rest from reference TRBV18 and TRBJ2-4): NAGVMQNPRHLVRRRGQEARLRCSPMKGHSHVYWYRQLPEEGLKFMVYLQKENIIDESGMPKERFSAEFPKEGPSILRIQQVVRGDSAAYFCASSPGPERGKNIQYFGAGTRLSVL.